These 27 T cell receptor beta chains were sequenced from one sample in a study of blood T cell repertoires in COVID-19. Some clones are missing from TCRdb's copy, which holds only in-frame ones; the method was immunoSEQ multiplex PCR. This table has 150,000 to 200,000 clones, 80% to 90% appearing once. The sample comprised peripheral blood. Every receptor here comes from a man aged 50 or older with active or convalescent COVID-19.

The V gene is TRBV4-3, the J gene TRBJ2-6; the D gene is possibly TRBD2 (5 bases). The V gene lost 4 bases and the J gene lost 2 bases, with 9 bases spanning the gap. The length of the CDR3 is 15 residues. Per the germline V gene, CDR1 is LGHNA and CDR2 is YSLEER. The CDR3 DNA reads TGCGCCAGCAGCCCTTCGGGGACTGGGGCCAACGTCCTGACTTTC. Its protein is CASSPSGTGANVLTF.

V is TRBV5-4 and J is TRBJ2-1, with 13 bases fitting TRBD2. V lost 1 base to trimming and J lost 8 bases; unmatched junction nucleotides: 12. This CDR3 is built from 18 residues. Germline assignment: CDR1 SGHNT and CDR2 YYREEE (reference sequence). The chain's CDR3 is CASSLRGLAGSVGYEQFF. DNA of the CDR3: TGTGCCAGCAGCTTGCGGGGACTAGCGGGAAGTGTTGGCTATGAGCAGTTCTTC.

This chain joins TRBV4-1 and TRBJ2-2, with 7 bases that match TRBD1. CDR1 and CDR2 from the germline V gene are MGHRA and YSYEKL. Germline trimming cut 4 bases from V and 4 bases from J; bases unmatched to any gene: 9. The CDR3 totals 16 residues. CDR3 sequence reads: CASSPPDRLSTGELFF. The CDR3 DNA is TGCGCCAGCAGCCCCCCGGACAGGCTTAGCACCGGGGAGCTGTTTTTT.

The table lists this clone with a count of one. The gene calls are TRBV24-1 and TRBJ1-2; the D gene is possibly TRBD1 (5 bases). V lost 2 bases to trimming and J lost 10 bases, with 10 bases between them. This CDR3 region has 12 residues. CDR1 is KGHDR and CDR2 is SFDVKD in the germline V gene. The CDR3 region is CATSDSGTYYTF. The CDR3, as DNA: TGTGCCACCAGTGATTCAGGGACTTACTACACCTTC.

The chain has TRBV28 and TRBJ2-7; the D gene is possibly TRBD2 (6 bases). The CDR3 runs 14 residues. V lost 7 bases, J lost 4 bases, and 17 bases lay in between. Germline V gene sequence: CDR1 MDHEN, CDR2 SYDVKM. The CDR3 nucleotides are TGTGCCAGCACCGATCTCCGGGGGATTTACGAGCAGTACTTC. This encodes CASTDLRGIYEQYF.

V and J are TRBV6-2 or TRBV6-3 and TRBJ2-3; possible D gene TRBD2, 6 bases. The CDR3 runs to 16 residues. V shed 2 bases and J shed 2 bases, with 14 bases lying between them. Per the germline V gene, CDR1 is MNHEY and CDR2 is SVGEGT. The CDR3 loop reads CASSYHPGDYTDTQYF. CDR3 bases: TGTGCCAGCAGTTACCATCCGGGAGACTACACAGATACGCAGTATTTT.

The CDR3: CASRALDTEAFF. The CDR3 DNA reads as TGTGCCAGCAGGGCCTTGGACACTGAAGCTTTCTTT. The genes are TRBV3-1 (or the pseudogene TRBV3-2) and TRBJ1-1; D not certain. CDR1 and CDR2 from the germline V gene are LGHDT and YNNKEL (reference sequence). Trimming removed 6 bases at V and 3 bases at J, with 8 bases between. CDR3 length: 12 amino acids.

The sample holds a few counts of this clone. CDR3 loop: CASSSGQNQPQHF. The CDR3 region has the DNA TGTGCCAGCAGTAGTGGACAGAATCAGCCCCAGCATTTT. The chain is built from TRBV12-3 or TRBV12-4 and TRBJ1-5; TRBD1 might be the D (6 bases). Trimming removed 5 bases at V and 4 bases at J, with 9 bases between. The CDR3 totals 13 residues.

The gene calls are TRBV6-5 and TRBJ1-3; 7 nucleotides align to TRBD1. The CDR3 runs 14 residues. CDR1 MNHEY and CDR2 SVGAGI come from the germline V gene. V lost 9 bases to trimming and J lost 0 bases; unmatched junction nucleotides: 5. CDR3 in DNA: TGTGCCAGTCTACAGGGGACCTCTGGAAACACCATATATTTT. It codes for CASLQGTSGNTIYF.

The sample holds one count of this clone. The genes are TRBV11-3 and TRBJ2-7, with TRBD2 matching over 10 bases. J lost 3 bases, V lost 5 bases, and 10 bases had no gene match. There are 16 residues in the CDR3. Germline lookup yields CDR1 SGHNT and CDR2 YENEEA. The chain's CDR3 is CASSPASGSSYYEQYF. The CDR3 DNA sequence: TGTGCCAGCAGCCCTGCTAGCGGGAGTTCCTACTACGAGCAGTACTTC.

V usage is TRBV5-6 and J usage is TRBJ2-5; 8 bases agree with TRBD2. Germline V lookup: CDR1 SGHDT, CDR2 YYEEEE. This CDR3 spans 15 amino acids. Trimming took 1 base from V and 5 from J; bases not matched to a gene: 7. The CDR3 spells CASSLLPGGEETQYF. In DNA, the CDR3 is TGTGCCAGCAGCTTGTTGCCGGGAGGGGAGGAGACCCAGTACTTC.

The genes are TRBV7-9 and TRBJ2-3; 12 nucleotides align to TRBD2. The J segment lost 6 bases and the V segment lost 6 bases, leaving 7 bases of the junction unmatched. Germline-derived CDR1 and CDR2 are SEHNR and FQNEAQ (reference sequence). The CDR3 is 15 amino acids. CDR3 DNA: TGTGCCAGCAGTAGTTGGACTAGCGGGACTGATACGCAGTATTTT. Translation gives CASSSWTSGTDTQYF.

Written as DNA, the CDR3 is TGTGCCAGCAGTTCTGCCGGGACAGTCATTTTTGAAAAACTGTTTTTT. Protein product: CASSSAGTVIFEKLFF. The chain is built from TRBV6-5 and TRBJ1-4, with 7 bases aligning to TRBD1. The J segment lost 7 bases and the V segment lost 4 bases, leaving 12 bases of the junction unmatched. Germline V gene sequence: CDR1 MNHEY, CDR2 SVGAGI. The length of the CDR3 is 16 residues.

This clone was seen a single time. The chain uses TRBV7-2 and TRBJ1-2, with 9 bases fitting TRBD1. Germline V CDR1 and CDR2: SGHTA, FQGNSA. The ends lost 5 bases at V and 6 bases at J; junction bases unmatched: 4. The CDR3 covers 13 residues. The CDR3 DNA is TGTGCCAGCAGCGCAAGGACAGGGGATGGCTACACCTTC. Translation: CASSARTGDGYTF.

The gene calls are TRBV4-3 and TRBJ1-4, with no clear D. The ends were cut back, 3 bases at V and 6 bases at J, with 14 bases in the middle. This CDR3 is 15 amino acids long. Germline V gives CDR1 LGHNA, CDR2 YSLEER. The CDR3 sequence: CASSQERLVYEKLFF. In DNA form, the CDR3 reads TGCGCCAGCAGCCAGGAACGACTGGTCTATGAAAAACTGTTTTTT.

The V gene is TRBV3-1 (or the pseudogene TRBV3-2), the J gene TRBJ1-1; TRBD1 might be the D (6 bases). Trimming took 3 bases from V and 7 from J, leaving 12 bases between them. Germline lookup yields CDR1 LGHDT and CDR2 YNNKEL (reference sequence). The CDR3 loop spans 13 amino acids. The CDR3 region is CASSQRTAGEAFF. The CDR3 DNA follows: TGTGCCAGCAGCCAGAGGACAGCAGGTGAAGCTTTCTTT.

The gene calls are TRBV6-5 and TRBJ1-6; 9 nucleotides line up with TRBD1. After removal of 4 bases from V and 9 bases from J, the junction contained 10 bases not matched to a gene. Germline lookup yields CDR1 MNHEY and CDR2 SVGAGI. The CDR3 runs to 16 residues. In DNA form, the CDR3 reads TGTGCCAGCAGTTCCGGGGACAGGGTCATTGCTTCACCCCTCCACTTT. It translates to CASSSGDRVIASPLHF.

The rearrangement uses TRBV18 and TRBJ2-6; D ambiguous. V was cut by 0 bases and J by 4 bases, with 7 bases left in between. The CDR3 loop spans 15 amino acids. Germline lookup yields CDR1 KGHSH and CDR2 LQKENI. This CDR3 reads CASSPPRLGANVLTF. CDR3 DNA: TGTGCCAGCTCACCACCTAGATTGGGGGCCAACGTCCTGACTTTC.

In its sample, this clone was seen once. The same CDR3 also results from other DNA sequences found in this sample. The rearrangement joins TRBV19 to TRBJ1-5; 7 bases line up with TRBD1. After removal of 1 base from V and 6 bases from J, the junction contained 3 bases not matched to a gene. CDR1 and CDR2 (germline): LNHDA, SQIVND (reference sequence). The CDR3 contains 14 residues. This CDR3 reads CASSIGTGGQPQHF. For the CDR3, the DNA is TGTGCCAGTAGTATAGGGACAGGCGGTCAGCCCCAGCATTTT.

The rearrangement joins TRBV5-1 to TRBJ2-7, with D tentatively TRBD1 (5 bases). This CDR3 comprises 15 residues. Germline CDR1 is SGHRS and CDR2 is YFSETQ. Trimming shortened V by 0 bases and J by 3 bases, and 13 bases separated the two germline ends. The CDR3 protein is CASSLDAGHLYEQYF. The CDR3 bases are TGCGCCAGCAGCTTGGACGCTGGACACCTCTACGAGCAGTACTTC.

The CDR3 bases are TGTGCCAGCAGCTTAAGATCGGGGGACACTGAAGCTTTCTTT. It is translated as CASSLRSGDTEAFF. The rearrangement uses TRBV7-9 and TRBJ1-1; maybe TRBD1 (5 bases). CDR3 length: 14 amino acids. The V and J ends lost 2 bases and 3 bases respectively, with 10 bases between them. Germline loops: CDR1 SEHNR, CDR2 FQNEAQ (reference sequence).

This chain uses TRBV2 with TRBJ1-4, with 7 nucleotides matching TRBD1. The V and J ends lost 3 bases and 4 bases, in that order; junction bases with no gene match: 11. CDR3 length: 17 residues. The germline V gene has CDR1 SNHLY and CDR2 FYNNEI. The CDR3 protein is CASSDGGGVIGNEKLFF. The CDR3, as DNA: TGTGCCAGCAGTGATGGAGGGGGCGTGATTGGTAATGAAAAACTGTTTTTT.

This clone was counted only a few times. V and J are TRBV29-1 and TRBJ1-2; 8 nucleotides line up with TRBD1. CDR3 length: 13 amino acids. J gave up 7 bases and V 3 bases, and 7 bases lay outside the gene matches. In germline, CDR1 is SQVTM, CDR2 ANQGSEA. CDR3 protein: CSVDPGQGGGYTF. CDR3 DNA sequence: TGCAGCGTTGACCCCGGACAGGGAGGTGGCTACACCTTC.

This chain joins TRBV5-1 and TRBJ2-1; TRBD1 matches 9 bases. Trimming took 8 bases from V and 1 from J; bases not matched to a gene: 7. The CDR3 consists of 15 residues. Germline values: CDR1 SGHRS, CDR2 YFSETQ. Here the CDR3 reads CASRQGEASYNEQFF. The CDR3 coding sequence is TGCGCCAGTAGACAGGGGGAAGCGTCCTACAATGAGCAGTTCTTC. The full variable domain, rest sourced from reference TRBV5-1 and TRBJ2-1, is KAGVTQTPRYLIKTRGQQVTLSCSPISGHRSVSWYQQTPGQGLQFLFEYFSETQRNKGNFPGRFSGRQFSNSRSEMNVSTLELGDSALYLCASRQGEASYNEQFFGPGTRLTVL.

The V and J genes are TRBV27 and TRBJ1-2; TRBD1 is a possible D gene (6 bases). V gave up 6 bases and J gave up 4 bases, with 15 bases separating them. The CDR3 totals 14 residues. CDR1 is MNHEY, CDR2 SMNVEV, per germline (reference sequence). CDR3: CASRKDSPSYGYTF. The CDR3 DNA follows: TGTGCCAGCAGGAAGGACAGTCCTTCCTATGGCTACACCTTC.

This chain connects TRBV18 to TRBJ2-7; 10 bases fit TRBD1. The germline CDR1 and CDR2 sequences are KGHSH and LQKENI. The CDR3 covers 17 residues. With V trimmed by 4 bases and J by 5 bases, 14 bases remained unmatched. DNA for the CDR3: TGTGCCAGCTCACTTCCGGGACAGGGGAACCTCTTCCACGAGCAGTACTTC. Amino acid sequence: CASSLPGQGNLFHEQYF. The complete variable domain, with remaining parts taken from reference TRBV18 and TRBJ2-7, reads NAGVMQNPRHLVRRRGQEARLRCSPMKGHSHVYWYRQLPEEGLKFMVYLQKENIIDESGMPKERFSAEFPKEGPSILRIQQVVRGDSAAYFCASSLPGQGNLFHEQYFGPGTRLTVT.

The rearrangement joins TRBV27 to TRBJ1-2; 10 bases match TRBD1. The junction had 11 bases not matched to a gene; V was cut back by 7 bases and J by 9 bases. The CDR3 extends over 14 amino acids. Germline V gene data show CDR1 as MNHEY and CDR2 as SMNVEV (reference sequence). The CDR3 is CASTPGQGSMRYTF. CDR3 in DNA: TGTGCCAGCACCCCGGGACAGGGGTCTATGCGCTACACCTTC.